Following are 6 T cell receptor beta chains from one sample sequenced in a study of CD8 T cells in ankylosing spondylitis. These receptors' antigens are unknown. Study results and caveats: Several highly homologous variants made up a TCR beta motif, and this motif appeared characteristic of ankylosing spondylitis blood.

TCRdb redid the calling of the 5' RACE reads with MiXCR, one entry per CDR3 protein. This sample has some 840,000 distinct CDR3 sequences, with about 11% found just once. Sample: blood, either unsorted or a sorted T cell fraction (not recorded which). These receptors all stem from a male donor with ankylosing spondylitis.

This clonotype was observed many times. The J gene is TRBJ2-3, the V gene TRBV29-1; either TRBD1 or TRBD2 may supply D (5 bases each). CDR3 length: 14 amino acids. Trimming took off 8 bases at V and 2 bases at J, with 17 bases between the two ends. In germline, CDR1 is SQVTM, CDR2 ANQGSEA. CDR3 DNA sequence: TGCAGCAGCCTGGGACGCCTAACCACAGATACGCAGTATTTT. Its protein is CSSLGRLTTDTQYF.

The chain combines TRBV20-1 with TRBJ2-2, with D possibly TRBD2 on 5 matching bases. Deletions cut 3 bases from V and 2 bases from J, with 19 bases between. There are 17 residues in the CDR3. Germline V gene data show CDR1 as DFQATT and CDR2 as SNEGSKA (reference sequence). The CDR3 is CSASQGPSGVNTGELFF. The CDR3 region has the DNA TGCAGTGCTAGTCAAGGGCCCAGCGGTGTAAACACCGGGGAGCTGTTTTTT.

This clonotype was seen only a few times. This chain uses TRBV4-1 with TRBJ2-7; TRBD2 might be the D (6 bases). CDR3 length equals 16 residues. Trimming cost V 3 bases and J 4 bases, with 19 bases left between them. Germline lookup yields CDR1 MGHRA and CDR2 YSYEKL. The DNA for the CDR3 is TGCGCCAGCAGCCATTTTGACGGGAGAGGTTGGTACGAGCAGTACTTC. Translation: CASSHFDGRGWYEQYF.

This clonotype was seen a handful of times. CDR3 sequence reads: CATSRDAAAVYEQYF. The CDR3 DNA follows: TGTGCCACCAGCAGAGATGCGGCTGCGGTCTACGAGCAGTACTTC. V is TRBV15 and J is TRBJ2-7; D not certain. In germline, CDR1 is LNHNV, CDR2 YYDKDF (reference sequence). The CDR3 covers 15 residues. V lost 0 bases and J lost 3, with 12 bases in between.

The table lists this clonotype with many counts. The J gene is TRBJ1-5, the V gene TRBV20-1; 10 bases align to TRBD1. The germline gives CDR1 DFQATT, CDR2 SNEGSKA (reference sequence). The J segment lost 3 bases and the V segment lost 3 bases, leaving 5 bases of the junction unmatched. The CDR3 covers 15 residues. In DNA form, the CDR3 reads TGCAGTGCTAGGGAGACAGGGGGCTTCAATCAGCCCCAGCATTTT. It encodes CSARETGGFNQPQHF.

This clonotype has only a few counts. This chain joins TRBV6-5 and TRBJ1-2, with no clear D. This CDR3 comprises 16 residues. The V gene's germline CDR1 is MNHEY and CDR2 SVGAGI. The ends were cut back, 0 bases at V and 6 bases at J, with 17 bases in the middle. CDR3 sequence (DNA): TGTGCCAGCAGTTACTCGGGGAGGAACCGTATTGATGGCTACACCTTC. Its protein is CASSYSGRNRIDGYTF.